This T cell receptor beta chain was sequenced during a study of cytomegalovirus exposure and HLA in healthy donors. 60 Vbeta and 13 Jbeta primers were used in PCR. Measured with immunoSEQ multiplex PCR; TCRdb has only the in-frame clones, and not every one. The table shows 100,000 or so clones, with 75% occurring only once. The CDR3 has 14 amino acids. Germline loops: CDR1 SQVTM, CDR2 ANQGSEA. Trimming removed 6 bases at V and 6 bases at J, with 17 bases between. This clonotype was sampled from a man in his forties or fifties in good health and CMV-seronegative. V usage is TRBV29-1 and J usage is TRBJ2-2; a possible D gene is TRBD2 (6 bases). The specimen was PBMCs. CDR3 sequence (DNA): TGCAGCGTCGGGTGGTCCTCGGGGGCCGGGGAGCTGTTTTTT. It yields the protein CSVGWSSGAGELFF.